The 23 T cell receptor beta chains below come from one sample, sequenced in a study of response to subunit inactivated influenza vaccine. TCRdb reprocessed the RT-PCR reads with MiXCR, giving one entry per CDR3 protein. Of 530,000 or so distinct CDR3 sequences listed, roughly 25% are singletons. The material sequenced was CD4+ T cells sorted from PBMCs, taken about 5 days after vaccination. These receptors were obtained from a man between 50 and 59 years old who received an inactivated influenza vaccine.

As regards this clonotype: One end of the junction fails to match germline, which may point to a read error. This chain joins TRBV6-1 and TRBJ1-2; a weak D match, TRBD1 (6 bases). Per the germline V gene, CDR1 is MNHNS and CDR2 is SASEGT. CDR3 length: 14 amino acids. Here the CDR3 DNA reads TGTGCCAGCAGGGAAGGGGGTACTCACTATGGCTACACCTTC. Amino acid sequence: CASREGGTHYGYTF.

This chain uses TRBV27 with TRBJ2-5; no reliable D call. Germline CDR1 reads MNHEY; CDR2 reads SMNVEV (reference sequence). The CDR3 is 14 amino acids. V was cut by 10 bases and J by 4 bases, with 19 bases left in between. The CDR3 DNA is TGTGCCACCCGTCGGGCTAGTCTGACAGAGACCCAGTACTTC. Translated: CATRRASLTETQYF.

The rearrangement joins TRBV15 to TRBJ2-6; 9 bases are shared with TRBD1. The CDR3 totals 19 residues. From germline, CDR1 is LNHNV and CDR2 YYDKDF (reference sequence). J gave up 2 bases and V 3 bases, and 11 bases lay outside the gene matches. Here the CDR3 DNA reads TGTGCCACCAGCAGTCCCCTTGGGACAGGGCATACTGGGGCCAACGTCCTGACTTTC. This translates into CATSSPLGTGHTGANVLTF.

This chain connects TRBV12-3 or TRBV12-4 to TRBJ2-1; D unclear. The CDR3 extends over 14 amino acids. V dropped 9 bases and J dropped 3 bases, with 15 bases sitting between them. CDR3 sequence (DNA): TGTGCCAGTACGGGCCAGAGAAACTACAATGAGCAGTTCTTC. This gives the protein CASTGQRNYNEQFF.

This clonotype was recorded at least ten times. In DNA form, the CDR3 reads TGCGCCAGCAGCCCCGGGGGGGCACTGTCAGATACGCAGTATTTT. Its translation: CASSPGGALSDTQYF. The chain links TRBV5-1 to TRBJ2-3; 8 nucleotides align to TRBD2. The CDR3 has 15 residues. Trimming cost V 4 bases and J 4 bases; bases outside gene matches: 8. From germline, CDR1 is SGHRS and CDR2 YFSETQ.

The CDR3, as DNA: TGCAGTGCTAATCCGCTGAACACTGAAGCTTTCTTT. Its protein product is CSANPLNTEAFF. The rearrangement links TRBV20-1 to TRBJ1-1, with D unresolved. The CDR3 contains 12 residues. V shed 4 bases and J shed 0 bases, with 6 bases lying between them. CDR1 is DFQATT, CDR2 SNEGSKA, per germline (reference sequence).

This clonotype was observed many times. V is TRBV5-6 and J is TRBJ2-1, with D perhaps TRBD2 (5 bases). This CDR3 has 14 residues. V was pared by 1 base and J by 3 bases, with 8 bases between. Germline values: CDR1 SGHDT, CDR2 YYEEEE. The CDR3 protein is CASSLISVYNEQFF. CDR3 DNA: TGTGCCAGCAGCTTGATTAGCGTCTACAATGAGCAGTTCTTC.

The genes are TRBV12-3 or TRBV12-4 and TRBJ1-3; 9 bases are shared with TRBD1. V was pared by 6 bases and J by 6 bases, with 9 bases of the junction left unmatched. This CDR3 comprises 15 residues. The CDR3 bases are TGTGCCAGCAGCATCCTCCGGGACAGGGAAAACACCATATATTTT. The encoded protein is CASSILRDRENTIYF.

The chain carries TRBV10-3 and TRBJ1-1, with D unclear. V lost 9 bases and J 1 base, leaving 12 bases between the germline ends. The germline CDR1 and CDR2 sequences are ENHRY and SYGVKD. The CDR3 has 13 residues. In DNA form, the CDR3 reads TGTGCCATTCGGCGGCAAGAGAACACTGAAGCTTTCTTT. Translating gives CAIRRQENTEAFF.

Only a few counts were recorded for this clonotype. The chain carries TRBV6-1 and TRBJ2-1; possibly TRBD1 for D (5 bases). V was cut by 3 bases and J by 5 bases, with 14 bases left in between. CDR1 and CDR2 from the germline V gene are MNHNS and SASEGT. CDR3 length: 15 residues. This CDR3 is CASSDGHGANNEQFF. The CDR3 region has the DNA TGTGCCAGCAGTGACGGCCATGGGGCCAACAATGAGCAGTTCTTC.

The chain recombines TRBV7-9 with TRBJ2-3; weak D call: TRBD1 (6 bases). With 5 bases removed from V and 3 bases from J, the gap between germline ends came to 15 bases. The CDR3 length is 15 residues. CDR1 SEHNR and CDR2 FQNEAQ come from the germline V gene (reference sequence). CDR3 loop: CASSLGHVVTDTQYF. DNA of the CDR3: TGTGCCAGCAGCCTGGGACATGTTGTAACAGATACGCAGTATTTT.

The chain uses TRBV20-1 and TRBJ1-2; the D gene is possibly TRBD1 (5 bases). CDR1 DFQATT and CDR2 SNEGSKA come from the germline V gene (reference sequence). Trimming took off 0 bases at V and 8 bases at J, with 16 bases between the two ends. The CDR3 is 14 amino acids. The CDR3: CSARDRGTRGGYTF. In nucleotides, the CDR3 is TGCAGTGCTAGAGATCGTGGGACTCGGGGCGGCTACACCTTC.

The V gene is TRBV24-1, the J gene TRBJ2-1; 11 positions agree with TRBD2. Germline loops: CDR1 KGHDR, CDR2 SFDVKD. Trimming took 4 bases from V and 7 from J; bases not matched to a gene: 5. The CDR3 sequence is 15 residues long. The CDR3 coding sequence is TGTGCCACCAGTGAGCTAGCGGGAGGATCAAATGAGCAGTTCTTC. This translates into CATSELAGGSNEQFF.

This clonotype was recorded a few times. This rearrangement joins TRBV20-1 to TRBJ2-1; D may be TRBD1 (5 bases). The CDR3 is made up of 12 amino acids. V was pared by 5 bases and J by 4 bases, with 9 bases between. Looked up from germline, CDR1 is DFQATT and CDR2 is SNEGSKA (reference sequence). The CDR3 DNA reads TGCAGTGCTTTTCGACAGTACAATGAGCAGTTCTTC. Translated, it gives CSAFRQYNEQFF.

This chain joins TRBV7-9 and TRBJ1-1; no clear D gene. The CDR3 loop spans 13 amino acids. CDR1 is SEHNR, CDR2 FQNEAQ, per germline (reference sequence). Trimming cost V 6 bases and J 0 bases, with 8 bases left between them. CDR3 in amino acids: CASRRHLNTEAFF. The CDR3 DNA reads TGTGCCAGCAGAAGACATTTGAACACTGAAGCTTTCTTT. Full variable domain (missing parts from reference TRBV7-9 and TRBJ1-1): DTGVSQNPRHKITKRGQNVTFRCDPISEHNRLYWYRQTLGQGPEFLTYFQNEAQLEKSRLLSDRFSAERPKGSFSTLEIQRTEQGDSAMYLCASRRHLNTEAFFGQGTRLTVV.

The genes are TRBV4-1 and TRBJ1-3, with no clear D. V was shortened by 0 bases and J by 2 bases, with 8 bases between the two germline ends. Germline CDR1 is MGHRA and CDR2 is YSYEKL. The CDR3 runs to 15 residues. The CDR3 protein is CASSQDTYTGNTIYF. Here the CDR3 DNA reads TGCGCCAGCAGCCAAGATACATACACTGGAAACACCATATATTTT.

This clonotype came up once. This chain uses TRBV7-3 with TRBJ2-7, with D perhaps TRBD1 (6 bases). This CDR3 contains 14 residues. The V end lost 7 bases, the J end lost 6 bases, and 19 bases lay between the germline ends. Germline V gives CDR1 SGHTA, CDR2 FQGTGA. The CDR3 is CASKLSSGVGEQYF. The CDR3 DNA is TGTGCCAGCAAGTTGTCGTCAGGGGTCGGCGAGCAGTACTTC.

The V and J genes are TRBV12-3 or TRBV12-4 and TRBJ1-1; a weak D match, TRBD1 (6 bases). CDR3 length: 14 residues. Trimming left V 7 bases short and J 3 bases short, with 15 bases between. CDR3 loop: CASTNRDGDTEAFF. CDR3 sequence (DNA): TGTGCCAGCACAAACAGGGACGGGGACACTGAAGCTTTCTTT.

This clonotype has a handful of counts. J is TRBJ1-5 and V is TRBV15; D is ambiguous. The CDR3 runs 15 residues. CDR1 LNHNV and CDR2 YYDKDF come from the germline V gene (reference sequence). V lost 0 bases to trimming and J lost 1 base, with 7 bases between them. The CDR3 reads CATSRDPASNQPQHF. Written as DNA, the CDR3 is TGTGCCACCAGCAGAGATCCAGCGAGCAATCAGCCCCAGCATTTT.

This chain uses TRBV12-3 or TRBV12-4 with TRBJ2-1; 12 bases fit TRBD2. This CDR3 is 15 amino acids long. V was clipped by 6 bases and J by 12 bases; unmatched bases: 12. The CDR3 here is CASSPSGRALRGQFF. As DNA, the CDR3 is TGTGCCAGCAGCCCTAGCGGGAGGGCCCTTCGTGGGCAGTTCTTC.

This clonotype has at least ten counts. This chain joins TRBV5-1 and TRBJ2-5; D is perhaps TRBD1 or TRBD2 (5 bases each). This CDR3 comprises 15 residues. V shed 7 bases and J shed 1 base, with 17 bases lying between them. Germline V gene sequence: CDR1 SGHRS, CDR2 YFSETQ. This CDR3 reads CASALGDGPQETQYF. For the CDR3, the DNA is TGCGCCAGCGCGTTAGGGGACGGACCCCAAGAGACCCAGTACTTC.

This clonotype was seen a handful of times. J is TRBJ2-2 and V is TRBV15; D call uncertain. Germline loops: CDR1 LNHNV, CDR2 YYDKDF (reference sequence). CDR3 length: 16 amino acids. The ends were cut back, 3 bases at V and 1 base at J, with 12 bases in the middle. CDR3 sequence reads: CATSSGPNRNTGELFF. As DNA, the CDR3 is TGTGCCACCAGCAGTGGACCCAACAGGAACACCGGGGAGCTGTTTTTT. Using reference TRBV15 and TRBJ2-2 for the parts outside the CDR3, the full variable domain is DAMVIQNPRYQVTQFGKPVTLSCSQTLNHNVMYWYQQKSSQAPKLLFHYYDKDFNNEADTPDNFQSRRPNTSFCFLDIRSPGLGDTAMYLCATSSGPNRNTGELFFGEGSRLTVL.

This clonotype was counted ten times or more. The rearrangement links TRBV6-1 to TRBJ2-6; D unresolved. This CDR3 has 14 amino acids. The V end lost 6 bases, the J end lost 4 bases, and 10 bases lay between the germline ends. Germline V CDR1 and CDR2: MNHNS, SASEGT. Here the CDR3 reads CASSKLSGANVLTF. CDR3 bases: TGTGCCAGCAGCAAATTGTCCGGGGCCAACGTCCTGACTTTC.